This T cell receptor beta chain emerged from a study of T cells after yellow fever vaccination (dated by TCRdb to between 2018 and 2021). Background for the entire study: Libraries from fractions with low cell numbers were prepared with the SMART-Seq v4 Ultra Low Input RNA kit. Blood was collected at multiple timepoints before and after primary and secondary immunization, and bulk PBMC replicates and cell subsets were isolated. Two healthy male donors, one aged 18 to 29 and one aged 30 to 40 years, made up the cohort. To track T-cell clones before and after primary and booster YFV17D yellow fever vaccination, bulk TCR alpha and beta repertoires were sequenced longitudinally. Here is what the overall study found, with its caveats: Most clones expanded after primary vaccination were re-detected after the booster (almost 98% of CD4 and approximately 85% of CD8), suggesting broad memory maintenance. Because abundant contaminating clonotypes from the bulk population could be contained in FACS-sorted repertoires, computational filtering was required. A small share of clonotypes was detected in both CD4 and CD8 compartments, with the overlap likely arising from convergent recombination. The study included only two donors, which limits how far the findings can be generalized. The secondary T-cell response was weaker than the primary response but faster, peaking on day 5 instead of day 15.

The CDR3 contains 12 residues, cysteine and phenylalanine counted. The sequence is cut down to CDR3 DNA, 36 bases in frame from base 1. Taken from the germline V gene, the CDR1 and CDR2 loops are ENHRY and SYGVKD. Trimming removed 6 bases from V and 5 bases from J, leaving 10 bases between the germline ends. Sequenced using an Illumina NovaSeq 6000. Synthesis of TCR cDNA relied on 5'RACE template switching, a step that introduced a universal primer site along with unique molecular identifiers. Priming of cDNA synthesis was performed from both the TCR alpha and TCR beta constant segments. Libraries were amplified in two PCR steps, with sample barcodes and sequencing adapters added in the second step. Libraries were sequenced on Illumina HiSeq 2500 (2x100 bp) or NovaSeq (2x150 bp). The study's processing was this. MIGEC was used to demultiplex reads and collapse the reads into UMI consensus sequences, and MiXCR was used for V(D)J alignment. Clonotypes responding to the vaccine were identified with edgeR on replicate PBMC samples, with the criteria of FDR below 0.01 and a log2 fold change above 5 up to day 15. Bulk clonotypes were assigned CD4 or CD8 identity according to which sequenced CD4 or CD8 repertoire held them at higher abundance. TCRdb reworked the public reads: Q25 trimming with fastp, MiXCR clone assembly, productive beta chains retained. One record per CDR3 amino acid sequence lists the most common genes and DNA. The V and J calls follow TCRdb's processing rather than the paper's. Within this sample are approximately 300,000 distinct CDR3 sequences, with around a tenth of them counted one time only. The top ten clones comprise under 4% of the sample.

This clonotype has more than one count but fewer than ten. Its antigen is currently not known. The input lacks base qualities; no much larger clone sits a single base away. The sample's treatment or condition label, decoded: live attenuated yellow fever vaccine strain. A standard Ficoll-Paque protocol was used to isolate PBMCs from peripheral blood. Dynabeads CD4 and CD8 positive selection kits were used to isolate the CD4 and CD8 T-cell fractions. RNA was extracted with TriZol from bulk PBMCs, CD4 and CD8 fractions, and dextramer-positive and dextramer-negative fractions. The TCR was taken from a man between 18 and 29 years old who received the YFV17D yellow fever vaccine. The sequencing here drew on CD4+ T cells sorted from PBMCs, taken 45 days after the yellow fever booster vaccination. Recombination linked TRBV10-3 to TRBJ2-5, with the D assignment possibly TRBD1 or TRBD2, given 6 matching bases for each. The CDR3 amino acid sequence is: CAISGGQETQYF. The nucleotide sequence is given as TGTGCCATCAGCGGGGGCCAGGAGACCCAGTACTTC.